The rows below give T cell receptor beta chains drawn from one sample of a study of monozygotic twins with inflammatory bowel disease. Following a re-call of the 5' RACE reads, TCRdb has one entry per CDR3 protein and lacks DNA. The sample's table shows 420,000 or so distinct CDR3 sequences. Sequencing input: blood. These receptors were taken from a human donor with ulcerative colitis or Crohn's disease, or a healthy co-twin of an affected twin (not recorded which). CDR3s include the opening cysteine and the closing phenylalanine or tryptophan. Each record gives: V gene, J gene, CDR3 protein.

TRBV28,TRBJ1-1,CASSPPPGTEAFF
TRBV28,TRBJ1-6,CASKWTHNSPLHF
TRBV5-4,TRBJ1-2,CASSLVPTNLFGYTF
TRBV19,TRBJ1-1,CASSGATGSPEAFF
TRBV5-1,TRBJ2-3,CASSLEQASDTQYF
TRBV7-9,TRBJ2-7,CASSVGGQGAYEQYF
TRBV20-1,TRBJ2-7,CSARDPKRGVTYEQYF
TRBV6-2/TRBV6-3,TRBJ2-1,CASSYSWSYNEQFF
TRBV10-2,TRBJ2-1,CASTAGLVYNEQFF
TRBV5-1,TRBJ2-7,CASRGGSPSYEQYF
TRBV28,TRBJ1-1,CASSRDTEAFF
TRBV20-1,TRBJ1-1,CSALGQGHTEAFF
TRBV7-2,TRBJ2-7,CASSISRTPVSDF
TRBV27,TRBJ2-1,CASSVLGGGDEQFF
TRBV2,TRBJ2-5,CASLLLRGSSETQYF
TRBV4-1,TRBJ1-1,CASSQVKKLQGENTEAFF
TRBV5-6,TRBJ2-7,CASSRTGGYYEQYF
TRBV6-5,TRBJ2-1,CASSYRGALNEQFF
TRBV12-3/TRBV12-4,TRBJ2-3,CASSPGTSGVSDTQYF
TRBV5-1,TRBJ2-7,CASSGLAGAPTYEQFF
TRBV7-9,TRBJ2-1,CASSHSGGPTDEQFF
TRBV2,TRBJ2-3,CASIAGGWGTDTQYF
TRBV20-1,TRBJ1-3,CSARTGGLGNTIYF
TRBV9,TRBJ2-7,CASSPPVEAGEQYF
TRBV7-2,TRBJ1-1,CASSLAGGRMNTEAFF
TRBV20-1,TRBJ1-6,CSARPGPYNSPLHF
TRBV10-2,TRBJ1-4,CASSVAGLREKLFF
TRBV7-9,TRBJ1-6,CASSFGVLNSPLHF
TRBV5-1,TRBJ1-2,CASSTQNYGYTF
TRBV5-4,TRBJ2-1,CASSYTRGSGRATRNEQFF
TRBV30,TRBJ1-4,CAWSNGGTNEKLFF
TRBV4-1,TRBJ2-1,CASSQAGSDEQFF
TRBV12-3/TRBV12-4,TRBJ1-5,CASSTEGNQPQHF
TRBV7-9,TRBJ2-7,CASSLNTETYF
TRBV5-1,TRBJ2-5,CASTSSFEGTQYF
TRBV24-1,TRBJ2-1,CATSDPSGMNEQFF
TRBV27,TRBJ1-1,CASSLLAGGYTEAFF
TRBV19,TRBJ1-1,CASTQDRGLPEAFF
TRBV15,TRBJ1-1,CATSRDPLAGTEAFF
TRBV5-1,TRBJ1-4,CASSFGQGRDEKLFF
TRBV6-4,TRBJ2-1,CASSDLDRSSYNEQFF
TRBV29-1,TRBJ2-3,CSVAGTVSKDTQYF
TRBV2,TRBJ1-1,CASSERRPEYTEAFF
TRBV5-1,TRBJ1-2,CASSSATGEYGYTF
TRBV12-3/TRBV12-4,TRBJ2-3,CASSSSFADTQYF
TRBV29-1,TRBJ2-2,CSVELLASNTGELFF
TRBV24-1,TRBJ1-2,CATSDPPSNYGYTF
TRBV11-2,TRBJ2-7,CASSLVGTGGYEQYF
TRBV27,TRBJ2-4,CASSRTWGEIIQYF
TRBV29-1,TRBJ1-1,CSSRAGGEAFF
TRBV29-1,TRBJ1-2,CSVEGGQSYGYTF
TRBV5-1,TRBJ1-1,CASSLVGRGEAFF
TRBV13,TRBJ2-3,CASFRSGGEDTQYF
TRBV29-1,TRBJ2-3,CSVSGGSTDTQYF
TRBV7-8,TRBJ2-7,CASSSAGTGTQSSYEQYF
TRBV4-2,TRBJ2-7,CASSASRDSEQYF
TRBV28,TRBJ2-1,CASSLRNEQFF
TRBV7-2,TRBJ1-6,CASSSPATDYSLHF
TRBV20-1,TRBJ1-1,CSARFNRGGTEAFF